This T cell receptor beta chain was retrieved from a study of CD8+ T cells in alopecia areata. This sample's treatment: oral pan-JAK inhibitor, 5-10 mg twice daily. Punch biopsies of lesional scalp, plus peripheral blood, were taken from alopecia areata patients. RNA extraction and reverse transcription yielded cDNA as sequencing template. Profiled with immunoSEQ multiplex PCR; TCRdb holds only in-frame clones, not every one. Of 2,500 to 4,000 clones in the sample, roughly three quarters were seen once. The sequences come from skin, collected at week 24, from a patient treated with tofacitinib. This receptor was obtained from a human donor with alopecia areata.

The DNA of the CDR3 is TGTGCCAGCAGTTTAAATACAGGCTTCTATGGCTACACCTTC. Residues: CASSLNTGFYGYTF. The chain carries TRBV27 and TRBJ1-2; maybe TRBD1 (5 bases). The CDR3 totals 14 residues. In germline, CDR1 is MNHEY, CDR2 SMNVEV (reference sequence). Trimming removed 2 bases at V and 4 bases at J, with 11 bases between.